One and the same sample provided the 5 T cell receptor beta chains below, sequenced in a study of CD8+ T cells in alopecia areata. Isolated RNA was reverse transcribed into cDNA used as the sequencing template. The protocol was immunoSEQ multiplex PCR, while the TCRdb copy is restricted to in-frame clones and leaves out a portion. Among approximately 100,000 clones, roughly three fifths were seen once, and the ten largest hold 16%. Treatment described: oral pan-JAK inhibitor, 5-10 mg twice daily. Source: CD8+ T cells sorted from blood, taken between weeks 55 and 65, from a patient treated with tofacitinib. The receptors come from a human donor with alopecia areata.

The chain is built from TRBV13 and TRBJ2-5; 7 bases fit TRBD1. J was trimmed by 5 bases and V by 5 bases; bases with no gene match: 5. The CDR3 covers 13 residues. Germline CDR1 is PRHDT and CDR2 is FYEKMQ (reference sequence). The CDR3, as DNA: TGTGCCAGCAGCCTGACAGGGTATGAGACCCAGTACTTC. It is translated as CASSLTGYETQYF.

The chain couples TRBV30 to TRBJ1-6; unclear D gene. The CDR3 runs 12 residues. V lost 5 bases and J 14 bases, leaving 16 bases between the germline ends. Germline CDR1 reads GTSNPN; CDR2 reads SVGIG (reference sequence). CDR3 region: CAWGPDRASLHF. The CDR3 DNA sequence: TGTGCCTGGGGACCGGACCGGGCCTCCCTCCACTTT.

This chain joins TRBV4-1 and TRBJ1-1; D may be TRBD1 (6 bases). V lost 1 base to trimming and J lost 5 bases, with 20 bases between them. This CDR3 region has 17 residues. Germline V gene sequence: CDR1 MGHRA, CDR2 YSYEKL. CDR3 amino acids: CASSQGGMGASNTEAFF. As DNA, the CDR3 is TGCGCCAGCAGCCAAGGGGGGATGGGGGCTTCAAATACTGAAGCTTTCTTT.

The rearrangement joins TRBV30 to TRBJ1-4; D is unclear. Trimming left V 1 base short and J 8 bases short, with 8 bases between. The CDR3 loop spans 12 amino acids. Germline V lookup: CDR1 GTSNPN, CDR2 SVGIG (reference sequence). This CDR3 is CAWSGNVEKLFF. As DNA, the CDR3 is TGTGCCTGGAGTGGGAATGTCGAAAAACTGTTTTTT.

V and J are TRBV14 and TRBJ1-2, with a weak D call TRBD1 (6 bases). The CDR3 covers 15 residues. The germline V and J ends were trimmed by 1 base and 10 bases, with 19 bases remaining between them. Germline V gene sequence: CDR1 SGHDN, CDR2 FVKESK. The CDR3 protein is CASSQAEGGVRTYTF. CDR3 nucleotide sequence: TGTGCCAGCAGCCAAGCTGAGGGGGGCGTCAGGACCTACACCTTC.